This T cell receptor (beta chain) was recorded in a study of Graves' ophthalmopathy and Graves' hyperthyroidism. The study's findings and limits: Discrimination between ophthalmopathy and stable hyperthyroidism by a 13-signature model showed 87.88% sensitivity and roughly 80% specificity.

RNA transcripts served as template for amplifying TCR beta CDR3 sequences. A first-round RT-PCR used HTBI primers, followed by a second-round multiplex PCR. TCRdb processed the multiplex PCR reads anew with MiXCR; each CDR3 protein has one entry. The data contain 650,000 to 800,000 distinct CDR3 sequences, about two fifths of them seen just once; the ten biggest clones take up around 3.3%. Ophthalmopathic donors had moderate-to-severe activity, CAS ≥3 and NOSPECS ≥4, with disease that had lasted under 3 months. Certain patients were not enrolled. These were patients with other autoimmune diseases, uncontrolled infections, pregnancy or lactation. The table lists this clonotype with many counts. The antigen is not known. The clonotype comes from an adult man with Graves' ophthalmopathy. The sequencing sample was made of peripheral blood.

CDR3 residues: CASRNIAGRWEQYF. The CDR3 coding sequence is TGTGCCAGCAGGAATATAGCGGGACGGTGGGAGCAGTACTTC. The chain carries TRBV5-8 and TRBJ2-7; 8 bases fit TRBD2. In germline, CDR1 is SGHTS, CDR2 YDEGEE. The CDR3 is 14 residues long. Germline trimming cut 5 bases from V and 7 bases from J; bases unmatched to any gene: 11.